Reported below is one T cell receptor beta chain. The antigen it recognizes is unknown. Base qualities are not at hand, and no much larger clone is one base apart. The immunoSEQ Assay, a bias-controlled multiplex PCR, was used to amplify TCRbeta CDR3 regions from genomic DNA. In the source study's methods: The number of nucleated cells in each sample was estimated from the amplification of reference gene primers within the assay. To quantify the absolute abundance of each unique TCRbeta CDR3 rearrangement, sequence reads were collapsed and filtered. Productive Simpson clonality was computed per sample as the square root of Simpson's diversity index over productive rearrangements. TCRdb mirrors the immuneACCESS table, restricted to in-frame sequences. Some clones are absent from its copies; in checked studies, under half trace to an unresolved V gene, and the reason for the others is unknown. Clone size and the V and J calls come from that table; the DNA yielded D and trimming. For this sample there are fewer than 250,000 clones; around 90% appear just once. Clones ranked in the top ten supply over 0.65% of the sample.

CDR1 MGHRA and CDR2 YSYEKL were looked up in the germline V gene. There are 18 amino acids in the CDR3, from cysteine to phenylalanine inclusive. The sequence is cut down to CDR3 DNA, 54 bases in frame from base 1. Germline trimming amounts to 0 bases on V and 0 bases on J, with 10 as the count of junction bases outside the gene matches. The data originate from a study of blood T cell repertoires in COVID-19 (dated by TCRdb to the early 2020s). Background for the entire study: Samples covering the acute and convalescent phases of COVID-19 were provided by collaborators in the United States, Italy and Spain. The prospective study material was composed of cDNA or gDNA derived from T cells, B-cell-depleted T cells, or PBMCs. Deeply sampled blood TCRbeta repertoires from subjects exposed to, actively infected with, or recovered from COVID-19 were included in the dataset. The repertoires were made available in a free public database intended to serve as a resource for research on the immune response to SARS-CoV-2. Samples came from the ongoing ImmuneRACE study (first 160 participants) plus 1,254 subjects from 6 global collaborators. A de-identified subject ID, COVID-19 status, age in years and sex were almost always included in the sample metadata. Where available, HLA class I and class II types were obtained from metadata supplied by the sample provider rather than from assay-based typing. Points the paper makes about the study in general: Clinical and demographic metadata were provided uncurated, with the amount varying by source and participant.

At one collaborating source in Seattle, patients were enrolled during active infection and were followed longitudinally through the course of disease. The collaborating institutions used their own protocols to collect whole blood in K2EDTA tubes. For TCRbeta analysis, collaborators shipped samples in one of three forms: frozen whole blood, isolated PBMCs, or DNA extracted from either of those sample types. Sequencing used peripheral blood. The V gene is TRBV4-1 and the J gene is TRBJ1-1; 7 bases in the junction line up with TRBD1. The receptor was derived from a man in his thirties or forties with COVID-19, enrolled during active disease. The DNA sequence reads TGCGCCAGCAGCCAAGATCCAAGGAACAGGGGCATGAACACTGAAGCTTTCTTT. Translation gives CASSQDPRNRGMNTEAFF.